One TCR beta chain is described in this entry. Its specificity is unknown. The CDR3 covers 14 residues. Germline V gene data show CDR1 as DFQATT and CDR2 as SNEGSKA (reference sequence). Trimming at V came to 2 bases and at J to 7 bases, leaving 10 bases not matched to a gene. This specimen comes from a study of CD8 T cells in ankylosing spondylitis. Study-wide results and caveats: As reported, disease-linked clones showed significant enrichment in matched ankylosing spondylitis synovial fluid. Before this, some motif variants had been reported in reactive arthritis synovial fluid and blood. Characteristic of ankylosing spondylitis blood, it appeared, was a TCR beta motif comprising roughly 8 highly homologous variants. CD8+ disease-linked clones were present at relatively low frequencies in blood.

Libraries for TCR beta were made by quantitative 5'-RACE with molecular barcodes. TCRdb re-called the 5' RACE reads with MiXCR, one entry per CDR3 protein. The sample includes just under 550,000 distinct CDR3 sequences, more than 9.5% of them seen just once. This chain links TRBV20-1 with TRBJ2-5; TRBD2 matches at 7 bases. The clonotype was recovered from a male donor with ankylosing spondylitis. The specimen was blood, either unsorted or a sorted T cell fraction (not recorded which). The CDR3 bases are TGCAGTGCTAGACTGGCGGGAGTCGGGGGGACCCAGTACTTC. Protein sequence: CSARLAGVGGTQYF.